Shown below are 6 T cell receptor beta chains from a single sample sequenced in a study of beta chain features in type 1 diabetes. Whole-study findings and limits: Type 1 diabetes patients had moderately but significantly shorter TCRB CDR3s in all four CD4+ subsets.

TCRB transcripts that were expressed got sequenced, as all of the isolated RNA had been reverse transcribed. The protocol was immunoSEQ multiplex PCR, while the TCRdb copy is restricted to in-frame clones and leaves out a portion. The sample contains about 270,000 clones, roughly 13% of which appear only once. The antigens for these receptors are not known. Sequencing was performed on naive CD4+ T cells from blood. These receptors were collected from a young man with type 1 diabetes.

The CDR3 here is CASSLGGVDTSYNEQFF. The CDR3 nucleotides read TGCGCCAGCAGCTTGGGCGGGGTAGATACTTCCTACAATGAGCAGTTCTTC. The chain recombines TRBV5-1 with TRBJ2-1, with D maybe TRBD2 (6 bases). The CDR3 has 17 amino acids. V was pared by 0 bases and J by 1 base, with 14 bases between. Per the germline V gene, CDR1 is SGHRS and CDR2 is YFSETQ.

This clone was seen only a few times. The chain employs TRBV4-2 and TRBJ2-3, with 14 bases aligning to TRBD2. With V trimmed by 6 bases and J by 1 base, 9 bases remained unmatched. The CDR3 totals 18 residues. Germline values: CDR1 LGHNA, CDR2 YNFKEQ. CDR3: CASSNRLAGGPGTDTQYF. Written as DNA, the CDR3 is TGTGCCAGCAGTAACCGACTAGCGGGAGGGCCTGGCACAGATACGCAGTATTTT.

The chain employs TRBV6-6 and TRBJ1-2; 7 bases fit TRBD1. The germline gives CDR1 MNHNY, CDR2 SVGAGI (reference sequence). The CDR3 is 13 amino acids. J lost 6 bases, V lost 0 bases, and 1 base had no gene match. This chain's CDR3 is CASSYSDRDGYTF. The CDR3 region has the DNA TGTGCCAGCAGTTACTCCGACAGGGATGGCTACACCTTC.

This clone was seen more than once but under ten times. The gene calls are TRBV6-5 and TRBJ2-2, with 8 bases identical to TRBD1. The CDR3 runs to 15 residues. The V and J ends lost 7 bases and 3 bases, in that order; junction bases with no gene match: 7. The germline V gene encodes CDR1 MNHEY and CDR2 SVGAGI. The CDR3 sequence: CASTLDRVHTGELFF. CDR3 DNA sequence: TGTGCCAGCACCCTGGACAGGGTACACACCGGGGAGCTGTTTTTT.

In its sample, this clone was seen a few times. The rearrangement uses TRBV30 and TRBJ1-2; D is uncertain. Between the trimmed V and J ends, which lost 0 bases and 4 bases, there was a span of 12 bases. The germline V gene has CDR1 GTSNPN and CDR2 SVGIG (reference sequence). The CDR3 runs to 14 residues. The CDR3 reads CAWSVLERLYGYTF. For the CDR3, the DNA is TGTGCCTGGAGTGTACTGGAGCGCCTCTATGGCTACACCTTC. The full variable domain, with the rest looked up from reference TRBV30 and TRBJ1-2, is SQTIHQWPATLVQPVGSPLSLECTVEGTSNPNLYWYRQAAGRGLQLLFYSVGIGQISSEVPQNLSASRPQDRQFILSSKKLLLSDSGFYLCAWSVLERLYGYTFGSGTRLTVV.

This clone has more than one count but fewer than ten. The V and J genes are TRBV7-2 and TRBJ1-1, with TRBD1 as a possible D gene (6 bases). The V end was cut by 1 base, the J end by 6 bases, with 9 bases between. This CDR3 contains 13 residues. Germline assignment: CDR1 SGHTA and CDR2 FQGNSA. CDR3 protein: CASSLENRAEAFF. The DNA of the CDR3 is TGTGCCAGCAGCTTAGAGAACAGGGCTGAAGCTTTCTTT.